These T cell receptor beta chains were read from a single sample in a study of cytomegalovirus exposure and HLA in healthy donors. Clones were read by immunoSEQ multiplex PCR, and TCRdb kept only the in-frame ones, dropping some. The sample carries approximately 120,000 clones, approximately 91% recorded once. Sequencing input: PBMCs. Source of these receptors: a woman younger than 35 in good health and CMV-seronegative. Each CDR3 is given with its conserved first and last residue. Part of the rows lack a size; the others show once, few, many or a class for expanded clones.

>TRBV30|TRBJ1-1|.
CAWSVERRLSNTEAFF
>TRBV27|TRBJ1-4|.
CASSIPGVGEKLFF
>TRBV6-5|TRBJ2-1|.
CASRGHRDSYNEQFF
>TRBV29-1|TRBJ1-1|.
CSVGGTLSIEAFF
>TRBV28|TRBJ1-5|once
CASSPPLNRGKGQPQHF
>TRBV6-6|TRBJ1-4|.
CASTHPGHVNEKLFF
>TRBV18|TRBJ2-6|few
CASSLGNGQGSGANVLTF
>TRBV15|TRBJ2-7|.
CATSREGGGYPGAYEQYF
>TRBV6-1|TRBJ2-7|.
CASSDSSGGSYEQYF
>TRBV7-2|TRBJ1-5|.
CASSPFNQPQHF
>TRBV13|TRBJ2-7|.
CASSLRGPYEQYF
>TRBV6-5|TRBJ2-7|few
CASSQGLYEQYF
>TRBV4-2|TRBJ2-7|few
CASSQPGGISYEQYF
>TRBV28|TRBJ2-7|.
CASSLDRGGSYEQYF
>TRBV28|TRBJ2-1|once
CASSLAPGTVWEQFF
>TRBV7-9|TRBJ2-1|.
CASSLRGLAGSYNEQFF
>TRBV7-3|TRBJ2-3|.
CASSLGVAVTDTQYF
>TRBV4-3|TRBJ2-2|.
CASSQAVRGSGELFF
>TRBV4-2|TRBJ2-1|.
CASSQGVQGAYNEQFF
>TRBV5-8|TRBJ2-5|.
CASSPGGGSLETQYF
>TRBV29-1|TRBJ1-1|few
CSVEDQVPEAFF
>TRBV18|TRBJ1-4|.
CASSPPAGGHEKLFF
>TRBV15|TRBJ2-1|.
CATSVSRAYNEQFF
>TRBV9|TRBJ2-7|few
CASSVDLDRSEQYF
>TRBV7-3|TRBJ2-1|.
CASSPQSYNEQFF
>TRBV11-2|TRBJ2-2|.
CASSPRGAARNTGELFF
>TRBV6-6|TRBJ2-7|.
CASSGTSTTYEQYF
>TRBV14|TRBJ1-2|.
CASSQASRGFFGYTF
>TRBV11-2|TRBJ2-3|.
CASSLVPRGSTDTQYF
>TRBV5-5|TRBJ1-5|.
CASSPGQYNQPQHF
>TRBV19|TRBJ1-2|.
CASSINDRANGYTF
>TRBV7-8|TRBJ1-2|.
CASSAHTQGVGYTF
>TRBV30|TRBJ1-1|.
CAWTTPRGTEAFF
>TRBV27|TRBJ2-5|.
CASSSSGTQYF
>TRBV6-5|TRBJ1-1|.
CASSYVGTRTEAFF
>TRBV5-4|TRBJ2-1|.
CASSLELSGSFVYEQFF
>TRBV6-5|TRBJ1-4|.
CASRVRGSNEKLFF
>TRBV28|TRBJ1-1|.
CASSRLWDRVNTEAFF
>TRBV30|TRBJ1-2|.
CAWSVGVWNGYTF